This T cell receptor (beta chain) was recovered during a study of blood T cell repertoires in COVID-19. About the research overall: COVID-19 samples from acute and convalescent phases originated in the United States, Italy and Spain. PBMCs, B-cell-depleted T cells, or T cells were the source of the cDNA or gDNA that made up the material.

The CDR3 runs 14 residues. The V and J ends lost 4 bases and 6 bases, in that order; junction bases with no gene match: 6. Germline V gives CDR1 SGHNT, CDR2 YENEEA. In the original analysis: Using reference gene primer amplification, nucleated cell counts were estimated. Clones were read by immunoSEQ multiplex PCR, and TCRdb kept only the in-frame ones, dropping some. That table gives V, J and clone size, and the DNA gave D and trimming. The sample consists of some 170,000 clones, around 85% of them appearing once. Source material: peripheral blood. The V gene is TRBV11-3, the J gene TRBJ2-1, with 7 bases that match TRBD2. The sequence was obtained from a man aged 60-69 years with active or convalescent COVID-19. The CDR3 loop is CASSSPGTTNEQFF. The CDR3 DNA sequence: TGTGCCAGCAGCTCTCCCGGGACTACCAATGAGCAGTTCTTC.